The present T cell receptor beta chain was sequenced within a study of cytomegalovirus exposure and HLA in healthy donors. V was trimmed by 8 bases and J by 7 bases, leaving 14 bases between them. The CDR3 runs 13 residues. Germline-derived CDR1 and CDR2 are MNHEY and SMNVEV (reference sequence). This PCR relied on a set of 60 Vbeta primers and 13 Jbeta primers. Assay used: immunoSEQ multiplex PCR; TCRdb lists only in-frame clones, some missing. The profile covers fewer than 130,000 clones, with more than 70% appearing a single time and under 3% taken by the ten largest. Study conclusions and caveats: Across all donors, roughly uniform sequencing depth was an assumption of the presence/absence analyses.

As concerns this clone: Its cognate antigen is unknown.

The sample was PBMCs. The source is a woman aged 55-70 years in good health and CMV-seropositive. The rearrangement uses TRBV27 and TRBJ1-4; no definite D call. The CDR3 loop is CASAGLIFEKLFF. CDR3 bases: TGTGCCAGCGCGGGCCTCATCTTTGAAAAACTGTTTTTT.